By sample share, the clone carrying this T cell receptor beta chain is medium-sized. Antigen: not known. Germline loops: CDR1 ENHRY, CDR2 SYGVKD. Trimming took 4 bases from V and 1 from J; bases not matched to a gene: 0. This CDR3 contains 14 residues. The sample belongs to a study of cytomegalovirus exposure and HLA in healthy donors. Primers: 60 Vbeta forward and 13 Jbeta reverse. TCRdb keeps only in-frame clones here, not all; method: immunoSEQ multiplex PCR. The sample records approximately 88,000 clones, around 74% being singletons. Overall study findings and caveats: Some TCR beta chains (more than 150 of them) were listed as cytomegalovirus-associated. Presence/absence analyses assumed roughly uniform sequencing depth across donors.

This sequence was found in a man in his forties or fifties in good health and CMV-seropositive. The chain joins TRBV10-3 to TRBJ1-1; 10 bases fit TRBD1. The material sequenced was PBMCs. In DNA form, the CDR3 reads TGTGCCATCAGTGGGGACAGGGGGAACACTGAAGCTTTCTTT. Residues: CAISGDRGNTEAFF.